Listed below are T cell receptor beta chains from one sample, sequenced in a study of shared clonotypes between healthy human individuals. Produced via immunoSEQ multiplex PCR; TCRdb's table is partial and in-frame only. Counted here are roughly 2 million clones, less than 95% occurring once; the ten biggest clones make up approximately 1.2%. Specimen: naive CD8+ T cells sorted from blood. The origin of the receptors is a young man in good health. Both conserved end residues are part of each CDR3. The D gene is left open where the match is weak. Rows give clone size only sometimes, using once, few, many, or a class for an expanded clone.

abundance: NA; d_gene: NA; len: 14; j_gene: TRBJ2-2; v_gene: TRBV27; CDR3aa: CASSFARYTGELFF; CDR3nt: TGTGCCAGCAGTTTCGCCAGATACACCGGGGAGCTGTTTTTT
abundance: NA; d_gene: NA; len: 15; j_gene: TRBJ2-3; v_gene: TRBV9; CDR3aa: CASSVEGERTDTQYF; CDR3nt: TGTGCCAGCAGCGTAGAGGGGGAGCGCACAGATACGCAGTATTTT
abundance: NA; d_gene: NA; len: 16; j_gene: TRBJ2-2; v_gene: TRBV9; CDR3aa: CASSALTSSNTGELFF; CDR3nt: TGTGCCAGCAGCGCTCTGACTAGTTCAAACACCGGGGAGCTGTTTTTT
abundance: NA; d_gene: NA; len: 14; j_gene: TRBJ2-7; v_gene: TRBV4-3; CDR3aa: CASSQVDSSYEQYF; CDR3nt: TGCGCCAGCAGCCAAGTCGATAGCTCCTACGAGCAGTACTTC
abundance: NA; d_gene: NA; len: 15; j_gene: TRBJ1-4; v_gene: TRBV4-1; CDR3aa: CASSQGDDPNEKLFF; CDR3nt: TGCGCCAGCAGCCAAGGGGACGACCCGAATGAAAAACTGTTTTTT
abundance: NA; d_gene: NA; len: 14; j_gene: TRBJ2-7; v_gene: TRBV10-3; CDR3aa: CAISEASANYEQYF; CDR3nt: TGTGCCATCAGTGAGGCTAGCGCCAATTACGAGCAGTACTTC
abundance: NA; d_gene: NA; len: 15; j_gene: TRBJ2-3; v_gene: TRBV11-3; CDR3aa: CASSLEGDGTDTQYF; CDR3nt: TGTGCCAGCAGCTTAGAGGGGGACGGCACAGATACGCAGTATTTT
abundance: NA; d_gene: TRBD2; len: 17; j_gene: TRBJ2-1; v_gene: TRBV4-1; CDR3aa: CASSQASGLAVGNEQFF; CDR3nt: TGCGCCAGCAGCCAAGCCTCGGGACTAGCCGTGGGCAATGAGCAGTTCTTC
abundance: NA; d_gene: NA; len: 14; j_gene: TRBJ1-4; v_gene: TRBV5-1; CDR3aa: CASSSGGSNEKLFF; CDR3nt: TGCGCCAGCAGCTCTGGGGGATCTAATGAAAAACTGTTTTTT
abundance: NA; d_gene: NA; len: 15; j_gene: TRBJ2-7; v_gene: TRBV30; CDR3aa: CACMGPGPGSYEQYF; CDR3nt: TGTGCCTGCATGGGACCGGGGCCAGGCTCCTACGAGCAGTACTTC
abundance: NA; d_gene: NA; len: 13; j_gene: TRBJ1-2; v_gene: TRBV27; CDR3aa: CASSPQEYYGYTF; CDR3nt: TGTGCCAGCAGTCCGCAGGAGTACTATGGCTACACCTTC
abundance: once; d_gene: TRBD2; len: 15; j_gene: TRBJ2-7; v_gene: TRBV7-6; CDR3aa: CASSSPGLEVDEQYF; CDR3nt: TGTGCCAGCAGCTCACCGGGACTAGAGGTTGACGAGCAGTACTTC
abundance: NA; d_gene: TRBD1; len: 15; j_gene: TRBJ2-5; v_gene: TRBV19; CDR3aa: CASSIGTGAGETQYF; CDR3nt: TGTGCCAGTAGTATAGGGACAGGGGCGGGAGAGACCCAGTACTTC
abundance: NA; d_gene: NA; len: 12; j_gene: TRBJ2-7; v_gene: TRBV2; CDR3aa: CASRDTLGEQYF; CDR3nt: TGTGCCAGCAGGGACACCCTGGGTGAGCAGTACTTC
abundance: NA; d_gene: TRBD2; len: 16; j_gene: TRBJ2-1; v_gene: TRBV27; CDR3aa: CASSLLGGGAFLEQFF; CDR3nt: TGTGCCAGCAGTTTACTGGGCGGGGGGGCTTTTCTTGAGCAGTTCTTC
abundance: NA; d_gene: NA; len: 15; j_gene: TRBJ1-5; v_gene: TRBV9; CDR3aa: CAKPRGLPSNQPQHF; CDR3nt: TGTGCCAAACCCAGGGGACTTCCGAGCAATCAGCCCCAGCATTTT
abundance: NA; d_gene: NA; len: 15; j_gene: TRBJ2-7; v_gene: TRBV7-9; CDR3aa: CASTPALPISYEQYF; CDR3nt: TGTGCCAGCACCCCGGCGCTGCCCATTTCCTACGAGCAGTACTTC
abundance: NA; d_gene: NA; len: 14; j_gene: TRBJ2-5; v_gene: TRBV10-3; CDR3aa: CAINRENREGTQYF; CDR3nt: TGTGCCATCAACCGCGAGAACAGGGAGGGAACCCAGTACTTC
abundance: NA; d_gene: TRBD1; len: 13; j_gene: TRBJ2-3; v_gene: TRBV30; CDR3aa: CALGTGGTDTQYF; CDR3nt: TGTGCCCTCGGGACAGGGGGCACAGATACGCAGTATTTT
abundance: NA; d_gene: NA; len: 17; j_gene: TRBJ1-4; v_gene: TRBV28; CDR3aa: CASSLRSRIATNEKLFF; CDR3nt: TGTGCCAGCAGTTTAAGGAGCAGGATTGCAACTAATGAAAAACTGTTTTTT
abundance: NA; d_gene: TRBD2; len: 16; j_gene: TRBJ2-5; v_gene: TRBV7-2; CDR3aa: CASSLRGAGLAETQYF; CDR3nt: TGTGCCAGCAGCTTAAGGGGTGCGGGACTAGCAGAGACCCAGTACTTC
abundance: once; d_gene: NA; len: 13; j_gene: TRBJ1-1; v_gene: TRBV4-1; CDR3aa: CASSQVMNTEAFF; CDR3nt: TGCGCCAGCAGCCAAGTCATGAACACTGAAGCTTTCTTT
abundance: NA; d_gene: NA; len: 16; j_gene: TRBJ1-6; v_gene: TRBV4-1; CDR3aa: CASSQFGEGGNSPLHF; CDR3nt: TGCGCCAGCAGCCAGTTTGGGGAGGGAGGTAATTCACCCCTCCACTTT
abundance: NA; d_gene: NA; len: 15; j_gene: TRBJ2-1; v_gene: TRBV30; CDR3aa: CAWSVVLNPSNEQFF; CDR3nt: TGTGCCTGGAGTGTGGTGTTAAACCCCTCCAATGAGCAGTTCTTC
abundance: NA; d_gene: TRBD1; len: 13; j_gene: TRBJ2-5; v_gene: TRBV6-1; CDR3aa: CASSDGQEETQYF; CDR3nt: TGTGCCAGCAGTGACGGACAGGAAGAGACCCAGTACTTC
abundance: NA; d_gene: NA; len: 13; j_gene: TRBJ1-5; v_gene: TRBV21-1; CDR3aa: CAGLQGEAQPQHF; CDR3nt: TGTGCCGGCCTACAGGGTGAGGCTCAGCCCCAGCATTTT
abundance: once; d_gene: TRBD2; len: 15; j_gene: TRBJ2-1; v_gene: TRBV10-3; CDR3aa: CAITRTSDLRNEQFF; CDR3nt: TGTGCCATCACCCGGACTAGCGATCTAAGAAATGAGCAGTTCTTC
abundance: NA; d_gene: TRBD1; len: 17; j_gene: TRBJ2-7; v_gene: TRBV5-5; CDR3aa: CASSDRLLRTGAYEQYF; CDR3nt: TGTGCCAGCAGCGACCGCCTTTTGAGGACAGGGGCCTACGAGCAGTACTTC
abundance: NA; d_gene: NA; len: 13; j_gene: TRBJ2-7; v_gene: TRBV9; CDR3aa: CASSVGPGYEQYF; CDR3nt: TGTGCCAGCAGCGTAGGACCCGGCTACGAGCAGTACTTC
abundance: NA; d_gene: NA; len: 14; j_gene: TRBJ2-7; v_gene: TRBV10-2; CDR3aa: CASSESTPTLEQYF; CDR3nt: TGCGCCAGCAGTGAGTCGACTCCTACGTTAGAGCAGTACTTC
abundance: NA; d_gene: NA; len: 13; j_gene: TRBJ2-3; v_gene: TRBV10-3; CDR3aa: CAISVLGTDTQYF; CDR3nt: TGTGCCATCAGTGTGTTAGGAACAGATACGCAGTATTTT
abundance: NA; d_gene: TRBD2; len: 15; j_gene: TRBJ2-1; v_gene: TRBV6-4; CDR3aa: CASSSLAGAYNEQFF; CDR3nt: TGTGCCAGCAGTTCCCTAGCGGGGGCCTACAATGAGCAGTTCTTC
abundance: NA; d_gene: TRBD2; len: 16; j_gene: TRBJ2-1; v_gene: TRBV11-2; CDR3aa: CASSQYSGREYNEQFF; CDR3nt: TGTGCCAGCAGCCAATATAGCGGGAGGGAGTACAATGAGCAGTTCTTC
abundance: once; d_gene: NA; len: 14; j_gene: TRBJ2-2; v_gene: TRBV6-6; CDR3aa: CASTKDRNTGELFF; CDR3nt: TGTGCCAGCACCAAGGATAGGAACACCGGGGAGCTGTTTTTT
abundance: NA; d_gene: NA; len: 14; j_gene: TRBJ2-7; v_gene: TRBV5-1; CDR3aa: CASSLEGGVGEQYF; CDR3nt: TGCGCCAGCAGCTTGGAGGGCGGGGTAGGCGAGCAGTACTTC
abundance: NA; d_gene: TRBD2; len: 15; j_gene: TRBJ2-1; v_gene: TRBV7-2; CDR3aa: CASSLVAGGLNEQFF; CDR3nt: TGTGCCAGCAGCTTAGTAGCGGGAGGACTCAATGAGCAGTTCTTC
abundance: NA; d_gene: TRBD1; len: 16; j_gene: TRBJ1-2; v_gene: TRBV27; CDR3aa: CASSSAEGAANYGYTF; CDR3nt: TGTGCCAGCAGTTCCGCAGAGGGGGCGGCTAACTATGGCTACACCTTC
abundance: NA; d_gene: NA; len: 15; j_gene: TRBJ2-3; v_gene: TRBV6-5; CDR3aa: CASCTSGLLGDTQYF; CDR3nt: TGTGCCAGCTGCACCTCGGGACTTTTGGGAGATACGCAGTATTTT
abundance: few; d_gene: TRBD1; len: 14; j_gene: TRBJ2-7; v_gene: TRBV7-2; CDR3aa: CASSRGTGADEQYF; CDR3nt: TGTGCCAGCAGCCGCGGGACAGGGGCGGACGAGCAGTACTTC
abundance: NA; d_gene: TRBD1; len: 14; j_gene: TRBJ2-7; v_gene: TRBV28; CDR3aa: CASTWGTETYEQYF; CDR3nt: TGTGCCAGCACATGGGGGACAGAAACCTACGAGCAGTACTTC
abundance: NA; d_gene: NA; len: 13; j_gene: TRBJ2-1; v_gene: TRBV27; CDR3aa: CASSLARSNEQFF; CDR3nt: TGTGCCAGCAGTTTAGCTAGGTCCAATGAGCAGTTCTTC
abundance: NA; d_gene: TRBD1; len: 16; j_gene: TRBJ1-6; v_gene: TRBV27; CDR3aa: CASSSGQGEYNSPLHF; CDR3nt: TGTGCCAGCAGCTCCGGACAGGGGGAATATAATTCACCCCTCCACTTT
abundance: few; d_gene: NA; len: 16; j_gene: TRBJ1-6; v_gene: TRBV13; CDR3aa: CASSLGGDGWNSPLHF; CDR3nt: TGTGCCAGCAGCTTAGGAGGGGATGGTTGGAATTCACCCCTCCACTTT
abundance: NA; d_gene: NA; len: 14; j_gene: TRBJ2-7; v_gene: TRBV9; CDR3aa: CASSPGLAIDEQYF; CDR3nt: TGTGCCAGCAGCCCCGGGCTAGCGATCGACGAGCAGTACTTC
abundance: NA; d_gene: NA; len: 15; j_gene: TRBJ2-7; v_gene: TRBV11-2; CDR3aa: CASSSLLGGALEQYF; CDR3nt: TGTGCCAGCAGCTCGCTCTTGGGGGGGGCCCTCGAGCAGTACTTC
abundance: once; d_gene: NA; len: 16; j_gene: TRBJ2-1; v_gene: TRBV11-2; CDR3aa: CASSLSAGSSYNEQFF; CDR3nt: TGTGCCAGCAGCTTATCCGCCGGTAGCTCCTACAATGAGCAGTTCTTC
abundance: NA; d_gene: NA; len: 14; j_gene: TRBJ2-7; v_gene: TRBV6-6; CDR3aa: CASSHRLTGYEQYF; CDR3nt: TGTGCCAGCAGTCACAGACTCACAGGGTACGAGCAGTACTTC
abundance: NA; d_gene: NA; len: 13; j_gene: TRBJ1-5; v_gene: TRBV27; CDR3aa: CASSPGTVGTQHF; CDR3nt: TGTGCCAGCAGTCCGGGGACGGTAGGGACCCAGCATTTT
abundance: once; d_gene: NA; len: 13; j_gene: TRBJ2-7; v_gene: TRBV6-5; CDR3aa: CASSPDIYYEQYF; CDR3nt: TGTGCCAGCAGTCCGGATATTTACTACGAGCAGTACTTC
abundance: NA; d_gene: NA; len: 17; j_gene: TRBJ1-5; v_gene: TRBV28; CDR3aa: CASSPRALNRDNQPQHF; CDR3nt: TGTGCCAGCAGTCCTAGAGCCCTAAACAGGGACAATCAGCCCCAGCATTTT